The 29 T cell receptor beta chains below all came from one sample that was sequenced in a study of blood T cell repertoires in COVID-19. The table came from immunoSEQ multiplex PCR; TCRdb's copy has only in-frame clones and leaves some out. Altogether approximately 170,000 clones are present, 65% to 85% being singletons, with the ten largest covering 3.5% to 4%. The sequencing sample was made of PBMCs or T cells enriched from blood (not recorded which). These receptors came from a woman aged 50 to 60 in a cohort exposed to, infected with or recovered from COVID-19 (not recorded which).

This chain uses TRBV6-5 with TRBJ1-5; D is unclear. The V end was cut by 4 bases, the J end by 6 bases, with 10 bases between. This CDR3 spans 13 amino acids. CDR1 MNHEY and CDR2 SVGAGI come from the germline V gene. CDR3 protein: CASSFGEGQPQHF. For the CDR3, the DNA is TGTGCCAGCAGTTTCGGGGAGGGTCAGCCCCAGCATTTT.

The V and J genes are TRBV6-5 and TRBJ2-4; TRBD2 might be the D (6 bases). CDR3 size: 14 residues. Trimming took 5 bases from V and 9 from J, leaving 17 bases between them. CDR1 and CDR2 (germline): MNHEY, SVGAGI. The CDR3 is CASSPRTAGGIQYF. The CDR3 bases are TGTGCCAGCAGTCCGCGGACGGCCGGGGGCATTCAGTACTTC.

This chain connects TRBV11-2 to TRBJ2-5; maybe TRBD1 (5 bases). CDR1 SGHAT and CDR2 FQNNGV come from the germline V gene. V was pared by 3 bases and J by 5 bases, with 25 bases between. This CDR3 contains 18 residues. The CDR3 is CASSFPLISGRADETQYF. Written as DNA, the CDR3 is TGTGCCAGCAGCTTCCCCCTTATATCGGGCAGGGCAGACGAGACCCAGTACTTC.

The rearrangement joins TRBV7-9 to TRBJ2-1; weak D call: TRBD1 (6 bases). The germline V gene encodes CDR1 SEHNR and CDR2 FQNEAQ (reference sequence). V was shortened by 3 bases and J by 2 bases, with 14 bases between the two germline ends. The CDR3 is 16 residues long. CDR3 region: CASSFQTQGPYNEQFF. The DNA of the CDR3 is TGTGCCAGCAGCTTCCAAACACAGGGCCCCTACAATGAGCAGTTCTTC.

This rearrangement joins TRBV7-2 to TRBJ1-4; no reliable D call. This CDR3 is built from 14 residues. Germline CDR1 and CDR2: SGHTA and FQGNSA. The V gene lost 5 bases and the J gene lost 2 bases, with 9 bases spanning the gap. The CDR3 DNA follows: TGTGCCAGCAGCCAACCTAGGACTAATGAAAAACTGTTTTTT. Protein: CASSQPRTNEKLFF.

This chain joins TRBV29-1 and TRBJ2-7; D call uncertain. Trimming removed 4 bases at V and 4 bases at J, with 8 bases between. This CDR3 is 11 amino acids long. The germline gives CDR1 SQVTM, CDR2 ANQGSEA. CDR3 region: CSVGDSYEQYF. The CDR3 nucleotides are TGCAGCGTTGGTGACTCTTACGAGCAGTACTTC.

The chain recombines TRBV11-1 with TRBJ1-1; possible D gene TRBD1, 6 bases. V was shortened by 5 bases and J by 4 bases, with 14 bases between the two germline ends. The CDR3 runs 14 residues. The germline V gene has CDR1 SGHAT and CDR2 FQDESV (reference sequence). The CDR3 DNA follows: TGTGCCAGCAGCCCCTCACAGGGAAGCACTGAAGCTTTCTTT. This codes for CASSPSQGSTEAFF.

The rearrangement links TRBV19 to TRBJ2-3; possibly TRBD2 for D (5 bases). Germline assignment: CDR1 LNHDA and CDR2 SQIVND (reference sequence). This CDR3 has 18 amino acids. Trimming cost V 3 bases and J 5 bases, with 24 bases left between them. CDR3 region: CASSIEGRSWLSGDTQYF. The CDR3 bases are TGTGCCAGTAGTATTGAGGGTCGCAGCTGGCTCAGTGGAGATACGCAGTATTTT.

This clone was seen a single time. The chain carries TRBV5-4 and TRBJ2-2, with D possibly being TRBD1 (6 bases). This CDR3 has 16 amino acids. V was clipped by 5 bases and J by 4 bases, with 18 bases between them. Germline V CDR1 and CDR2: SGHNT, YYREEE (reference sequence). The CDR3 DNA is TGTGCCAGCAGAGGTGACCAGGGGATTACCACCGGGGAGCTGTTTTTT. This sequence encodes CASRGDQGITTGELFF.

Comment on this clone: The junction shows a germline mismatch at one end, possibly a read error. The rearrangement uses TRBV30 and TRBJ2-7; TRBD1 aligns across 9 bases. This CDR3 spans 11 amino acids. Germline V gives CDR1 GTSNPN, CDR2 SVGIG (reference sequence). The CDR3 spells CAWSSGQGHFF. The CDR3 nucleotides are TGTGCCTGGAGTTCGGGACAGGGCCACTTTTTC. Using reference TRBV30 and TRBJ2-7 for the parts outside the CDR3, the full variable domain is SQTIHQWPATLVQPVGSPLSLECTVEGTSNPNLYWYRQAAGRGLQLLFYSVGIGQISSEVPQNLSASRPQDRQFILSSKKLLLSDSGFYLCAWSSGQGHFFGPGTRLTVT.

V is TRBV5-6 and J is TRBJ1-6; a weak D match, TRBD1 (5 bases). CDR1 is SGHDT, CDR2 YYEEEE, per germline. This CDR3 has 14 residues. Trimming removed 4 bases from V and 10 bases from J, with 15 bases in between. CDR3 in amino acids: CASSLLIGESPLHF. Here the CDR3 DNA reads TGTGCCAGCAGCCTACTAATAGGGGAATCACCCCTCCACTTT.

The chain has TRBV5-1 and TRBJ1-2, with D perhaps matching TRBD1 (6 bases). Trimming shortened V by 0 bases and J by 8 bases, and 14 bases separated the two germline ends. There are 14 residues in the CDR3. Germline V CDR1 and CDR2: SGHRS, YFSETQ. The CDR3 protein is CASSLDRVEGGYTF. CDR3 nucleotide sequence: TGCGCCAGCAGCTTGGACAGGGTTGAGGGGGGCTACACCTTC.

CDR3 loop: CASSLVTTVNSYEQYF. The CDR3, as DNA: TGCGCCAGCAGCTTGGTCACCACGGTTAACAGTTACGAGCAGTACTTC. The rearrangement uses TRBV5-1 and TRBJ2-7; D unresolved. The CDR3 consists of 16 residues. The V end lost 0 bases, the J end lost 4 bases, and 17 bases lay between the germline ends. Germline-derived CDR1 and CDR2 are SGHRS and YFSETQ.

This chain uses TRBV5-6 with TRBJ2-4; 9 bases align to TRBD1. The V gene's germline CDR1 is SGHDT and CDR2 YYEEEE. V shed 2 bases, J shed 6 bases, and the junction held 6 bases outside the gene matches. The CDR3 is 15 residues long. The chain's CDR3 is CASSLQGARGNIQYF. CDR3 coding DNA: TGTGCCAGCAGCTTACAGGGGGCCCGGGGAAACATTCAGTACTTC.

The genes are TRBV10-3 and TRBJ2-7, with 7 bases that match TRBD1. The CDR3 consists of 15 residues. Germline CDR1 reads ENHRY; CDR2 reads SYGVKD. Losses at the gene ends were 3 bases for V and 0 bases for J; bases not matched to a gene: 5. In nucleotides, the CDR3 is TGTGCCATCAGTGAAGAGGGGGCTAACTCCTACGAGCAGTACTTC. This translates into CAISEEGANSYEQYF.

The chain combines TRBV19 with TRBJ1-5; D is possibly TRBD1 (5 bases). The CDR3 has 16 residues. From germline, CDR1 is LNHDA and CDR2 SQIVND (reference sequence). The V end was cut by 6 bases, the J end by 7 bases, with 22 bases between. The CDR3 nucleotides read TGTGCCAGTAGACGGCAGAGCTTACCGGGGGGACAGCCCCAGCATTTT. Residues: CASRRQSLPGGQPQHF.

The chain is built from TRBV7-6 and TRBJ2-2; 9 bases are a match to TRBD2. The CDR3 runs 16 residues. Trimming at V came to 0 bases and at J to 5 bases, leaving 4 bases not matched to a gene. Germline CDR1 and CDR2: SGHVS and FNYEAQ. CDR3: CASSLAVAGVTGELFF. The CDR3 coding sequence is TGTGCCAGCAGCTTAGCAGTAGCGGGAGTTACCGGGGAGCTGTTTTTT.

The table lists this clone with a few counts. The V and J genes are TRBV19 and TRBJ2-3; 13 bases fit TRBD2. With 5 bases clipped from V and 2 bases from J, the junction kept 4 bases outside the gene matches. Germline lookup yields CDR1 LNHDA and CDR2 SQIVND (reference sequence). The CDR3 contains 16 residues. CDR3 bases: TGTGCCAGTAGTCTGGGACTAGCGGGGACCACAGATACGCAGTATTTT. Its protein product is CASSLGLAGTTDTQYF.

The chain has TRBV12-2 and TRBJ1-5; the D call of TRBD1 is as the table states it, not checked on the DNA. TRBV12-2 is flagged as a pseudogene. CDR3 length: 16 amino acids. The CDR3 sequence: CASRLEVQGGNQPQHF. The CDR3 nucleotides are TGTGCAAGTCGCTTAGAAGTCCAGGGGGGCAATCAGCCCCAGCATTTT.

The V call is TRBV11-2, the J call TRBJ2-3, with D perhaps TRBD2 (6 bases). The CDR3 spans 19 residues. The V end lost 5 bases, the J end lost 1 base, and 25 bases lay between the germline ends. Germline loops: CDR1 SGHAT, CDR2 FQNNGV. Here the CDR3 reads CASSPKSGVLADRTDTQYF. Written as DNA, the CDR3 is TGTGCCAGCAGCCCCAAATCGGGGGTACTAGCTGACCGCACAGATACGCAGTATTTT.

This clone was seen a few times. CDR3: CASRIRQGRYEQYF. In DNA, the CDR3 is TGTGCCAGCAGGATTCGACAGGGCCGGTACGAGCAGTACTTC. The genes are TRBV2 and TRBJ2-7; 7 bases are shared with TRBD1. This CDR3 has 14 residues. V trimming: 6 bases; J trimming: 4 bases; junction bases outside the gene matches: 9. Germline values: CDR1 SNHLY, CDR2 FYNNEI.

The chain has TRBV4-1 and TRBJ1-2, with 10 bases identical to TRBD1. V was clipped by 1 base and J by 3 bases; unmatched bases: 11. The CDR3 runs 18 residues. Germline loops: CDR1 MGHRA, CDR2 YSYEKL. The CDR3: CASSQVPGQGFRDYGYTF. For the CDR3, the DNA is TGCGCCAGCAGCCAAGTACCGGGACAGGGGTTTCGTGACTATGGCTACACCTTC.

This clone was recorded a few times. The CDR3 spells CASSFLGPYEQYF. The CDR3 bases are TGTGCCAGCAGTTTTCTGGGGCCCTACGAGCAGTACTTC. V usage is TRBV6-2 or TRBV6-3 and J usage is TRBJ2-7; TRBD1 might be the D (5 bases). Deletions cut 4 bases from V and 2 bases from J, with 9 bases between. The CDR3 runs to 13 residues. Germline loops: CDR1 MNHEY, CDR2 SVGEGT.

The chain uses TRBV28 and TRBJ1-4; the D gene is possibly TRBD1 (6 bases). From germline, CDR1 is MDHEN and CDR2 SYDVKM. Trimming shortened V by 6 bases and J by 4 bases, and 15 bases separated the two germline ends. The CDR3 is made up of 15 amino acids. The CDR3 spells CASRLPGQLNEKLFF. The CDR3, as DNA: TGTGCCAGCAGACTACCCGGACAGCTTAATGAAAAACTGTTTTTT.

The chain recombines TRBV28 with TRBJ2-1; TRBD2 aligns across 8 bases. This CDR3 contains 17 residues. V gave up 2 bases and J gave up 5 bases; unmatched junction bases: 11. Per germline, CDR1 MDHEN and CDR2 SYDVKM. CDR3 amino acids: CASSLGLQRGRNNEQFF. CDR3 DNA sequence: TGTGCCAGCAGTTTAGGGCTCCAGCGGGGGAGAAACAATGAGCAGTTCTTC. The variable domain in full, completed from reference TRBV28 and TRBJ2-1, reads DVKVTQSSRYLVKRTGEKVFLECVQDMDHENMFWYRQDPGLGLRLIYFSYDVKMKEKGDIPEGYSVSREKKERFSLILESASTNQTSMYLCASSLGLQRGRNNEQFFGPGTRLTVL.

In this sample, this clone turned up many times. The chain links TRBV19 to TRBJ2-7, with 11 bases identical to TRBD2. The CDR3 length is 16 residues. Per germline, CDR1 LNHDA and CDR2 SQIVND (reference sequence). The trim removed 4 bases at V and 0 bases at J, leaving 5 bases unmatched. CDR3 bases: TGTGCCAGTAGTACGCAGACTAGCGGGGACTCCTACGAGCAGTACTTC. This encodes CASSTQTSGDSYEQYF.

This clone was observed once. The chain links TRBV5-1 to TRBJ1-1, with no clear D. The V gene's germline CDR1 is SGHRS and CDR2 YFSETQ. The germline V and J ends were trimmed by 0 bases and 1 base, with 7 bases remaining between them. The CDR3 runs 14 residues. CDR3 loop: CASSLGGENTEAFF. CDR3 nucleotides: TGCGCCAGCAGCTTGGGAGGAGAGAACACTGAAGCTTTCTTT.

The rearrangement uses TRBV25-1 and TRBJ1-4, with 7 bases matching TRBD1. Germline V CDR1 and CDR2: MGHDK, SYGVNS. There are 16 residues in the CDR3. V trimming: 6 bases; J trimming: 8 bases; junction bases outside the gene matches: 15. CDR3 in DNA: TGTGCCAGCAGAGGAGAAAAGACAGGGAGGTCCGAAAAACTGTTTTTT. Translation gives CASRGEKTGRSEKLFF.

Many counts were recorded for this clone. The rearrangement joins TRBV12-3 or TRBV12-4 to TRBJ1-5, with D possibly matching TRBD1 (6 bases). There are 13 residues in the CDR3. The V end was cut by 4 bases, the J end by 4 bases, with 8 bases between. The CDR3 region is CASSSTGNQPQHF. The CDR3 DNA reads TGTGCCAGCAGTTCAACAGGGAATCAGCCCCAGCATTTT.